Sequencing of this T cell receptor beta chain was carried out in a study of blood T cell repertoires in COVID-19. The wider study: From T cells, B-cell-depleted T cells, or PBMCs came the material, which was cDNA or gDNA.

The CDR3 has 15 residues. Germline CDR1 is SGHRS and CDR2 is YFSETQ. V was trimmed by 0 bases and J by 2 bases, leaving 11 bases between them. Original handling: Counts of nucleated cells, estimated from reference gene primer amplification, were obtained. Assay used: immunoSEQ multiplex PCR; TCRdb lists only in-frame clones, some missing. The V and J calls and clone size were taken over from that table, and D and trimming were inferred from the DNA. The table has 85,000 to 120,000 clones, 75% to 90% seen once. This TCR was sampled from a human donor in a cohort sampled during active COVID-19. The V call is TRBV5-1, the J call TRBJ1-2; D is unclear. The sample comprised peripheral blood. CDR3 DNA: TGCGCCAGCAGCTTGGAACCACTGTCGAACTATGGCTACACCTTC. Protein product: CASSLEPLSNYGYTF.